Shown below are 9 T cell receptor beta chains from a single sample sequenced in a study of early T cells in non-severe SARS-CoV-2 infection. A single record per CDR3 protein comes from TCRdb applying MiXCR to the 5' RACE reads. The data hold tens of thousands of distinct CDR3 sequences, with 10% observed a single time. Specimen: whole blood, collected at baseline. The receptors originated from an adult who was a healthcare worker with PCR-confirmed SARS-CoV-2 infection or an uninfected control (not recorded which).

This clonotype was counted ten times or more. The J gene is TRBJ1-5, the V gene TRBV10-2; D not certain. The CDR3 loop spans 14 amino acids. Trimming removed 2 bases at V and 5 bases at J, with 10 bases between. Germline V gene sequence: CDR1 WSHSY, CDR2 SAAADI. In DNA form, the CDR3 reads TGCGCCAGCAGTGAGCCCGACCACTATCAGCCCCAGCATTTT. Translating it yields CASSEPDHYQPQHF.

This clonotype was recorded at least ten times. The J gene is TRBJ1-4, the V gene TRBV12-3 or TRBV12-4; D unclear. The CDR3 runs 16 residues. The germline V and J ends were trimmed by 3 bases and 5 bases, with 16 bases remaining between them. CDR3 coding DNA: TGTGCCAGCAGTTTTCAGGAGTTCTGGCGAAATGAAAAACTGTTTTTT. Translated, it gives CASSFQEFWRNEKLFF.

At least ten counts were recorded for this clonotype. This chain links TRBV15 with TRBJ1-1; a possible D gene is TRBD1 (6 bases). The CDR3 spans 16 residues. Trimming removed 1 base at V and 7 bases at J, with 19 bases between. CDR1 is LNHNV and CDR2 is YYDKDF in the germline V gene (reference sequence). The CDR3 nucleotides read TGTGCCACCAGCAGAGCAACCCGGACAGAGGCGGTTGAAGCTTTCTTT. Amino acid sequence: CATSRATRTEAVEAFF.

V usage is TRBV27 and J usage is TRBJ2-1; 7 positions match TRBD2. V lost 6 bases and J lost 2; bases outside the gene matches: 4. Germline V gives CDR1 MNHEY, CDR2 SMNVEV (reference sequence). This CDR3 has 14 residues. The CDR3 DNA reads as TGTGCCAGCAGGGGGGGGGTTGCCTACAATGAGCAGTTCTTC. It translates to CASRGGVAYNEQFF.

The chain carries TRBV29-1 and TRBJ2-7; D is possibly TRBD2 (6 bases). The V gene lost 8 bases and the J gene lost 3 bases, with 17 bases spanning the gap. Germline CDR1 is SQVTM and CDR2 is ANQGSEA. This CDR3 has 13 residues. The CDR3 loop reads CSSTAGIIYEQYF. The DNA for the CDR3 is TGCAGCTCCACGGCGGGAATTATCTACGAGCAGTACTTC.

This clonotype was detected ten times or more. The chain employs TRBV28 and TRBJ2-3; no reliable D call. Trimming cost V 3 bases and J 5 bases, with 12 bases left between them. Germline CDR1 and CDR2: MDHEN and SYDVKM. This CDR3 is 14 amino acids long. CDR3 in DNA: TGTGCCAGCAGTTTTGGTGCCCGAGGAGATACGCAGTATTTT. Translated: CASSFGARGDTQYF. Variable domain in full (rest from reference TRBV28 and TRBJ2-3): DVKVTQSSRYLVKRTGEKVFLECVQDMDHENMFWYRQDPGLGLRLIYFSYDVKMKEKGDIPEGYSVSREKKERFSLILESASTNQTSMYLCASSFGARGDTQYFGPGTRLTVL.

The rearrangement joins TRBV7-2 to TRBJ2-5; the D gene is possibly TRBD1 (5 bases). The CDR3 has 12 residues. Germline V gives CDR1 SGHTA, CDR2 FQGNSA. The V end was cut by 4 bases, the J end by 9 bases, with 12 bases between. This chain's CDR3 is CASSSTVGAQYF. In DNA form, the CDR3 reads TGTGCCAGCAGCTCGACTGTAGGGGCCCAGTACTTC.

This chain uses TRBV12-3 or TRBV12-4 with TRBJ2-5; D unclear. The length of the CDR3 is 14 residues. V dropped 3 bases and J dropped 0 bases, with 8 bases sitting between them. CDR3 amino acids: CASSFSGDQETQYF. The DNA of the CDR3 is TGTGCCAGCAGTTTCTCAGGAGACCAAGAGACCCAGTACTTC.

In this sample, this clonotype turned up a few times. The CDR3 DNA reads TGTGCCAGCAGTGTTCCCGGGAAGAGCTCCTACGAGCAGTACTTC. Translation gives CASSVPGKSSYEQYF. The chain recombines TRBV25-1 with TRBJ2-7; TRBD2 might be the D (5 bases). V lost 4 bases to trimming and J lost 0 bases, with 13 bases between them. CDR3 size: 15 residues. The germline gives CDR1 MGHDK, CDR2 SYGVNS.